One and the same sample provided the 16 T cell receptor beta chains below, sequenced in a study of cytomegalovirus exposure and HLA in healthy donors. Only in-frame clones appear in the TCRdb table, and some are missing; sequencing was by immunoSEQ multiplex PCR. This sample has over 150,000 clones, with approximately 87% found just once. The specimen sequenced was PBMCs. All receptors come from a young woman in good health and CMV-seronegative.

The J gene is TRBJ1-2, the V gene TRBV19; D uncertain. V was cut by 9 bases and J by 5 bases, with 16 bases left in between. CDR3 length: 13 amino acids. Germline V gives CDR1 LNHDA, CDR2 SQIVND (reference sequence). CDR3: CASSTPGEYGYTF. The CDR3, as DNA: TGTGCCAGCTCTACCCCGGGAGAGTATGGCTACACCTTC.

J is TRBJ1-6 and V is TRBV4-1; no clear D. V lost 1 base, J lost 7 bases, and 8 bases lay in between. In germline, CDR1 is MGHRA, CDR2 YSYEKL. This CDR3 region has 14 residues. The CDR3 spells CASSQGRENSPLHF. The CDR3 coding sequence is TGCGCCAGCAGCCAAGGTCGGGAGAATTCACCCCTCCACTTT.

V usage is TRBV27 and J usage is TRBJ2-3; weak D call: TRBD1 (6 bases). The V gene's germline CDR1 is MNHEY and CDR2 SMNVEV (reference sequence). This CDR3 is built from 15 residues. Deletions cut 2 bases from V and 0 bases from J, with 9 bases between. CDR3 sequence (DNA): TGTGCCAGCAGTTTAGGGACAATAAGCACAGATACGCAGTATTTT. As protein: CASSLGTISTDTQYF.

The chain links TRBV29-1 to TRBJ2-5; D is ambiguous. V was clipped by 4 bases and J by 5 bases, with 11 bases between them. Germline loops: CDR1 SQVTM, CDR2 ANQGSEA. The CDR3 consists of 12 residues. As DNA, the CDR3 is TGCAGCGTTGTAGAAGGGAAGGAGACCCAGTACTTC. Amino acids: CSVVEGKETQYF.

The chain uses TRBV5-6 and TRBJ2-5, with D perhaps being TRBD1 or TRBD2 (5 bases each). Trimming pared 5 bases from V and 5 bases from J, leaving 19 bases between. This CDR3 has 15 amino acids. Germline V gene sequence: CDR1 SGHDT, CDR2 YYEEEE. The CDR3 DNA sequence: TGTGCCAGCAGTGTGTACGAGGTTTGGGGGGAGACCCAGTACTTC. The encoded protein is CASSVYEVWGETQYF.

The chain has TRBV6-5 and TRBJ1-2; 8 bases fit TRBD1. V was clipped by 7 bases and J by 6 bases; unmatched bases: 10. The CDR3 is 14 residues long. Germline V gene lookup returns CDR1 MNHEY and CDR2 SVGAGI. The CDR3 spells CASTPMTGVHGYTF. Here the CDR3 DNA reads TGTGCCAGCACCCCCATGACAGGGGTTCATGGCTACACCTTC.

The genes are TRBV6-5 and TRBJ1-2, with D possibly TRBD1 on 6 matching bases. Germline lookup yields CDR1 MNHEY and CDR2 SVGAGI. CDR3 length equals 14 residues. V gave up 4 bases and J gave up 6 bases, with 15 bases separating them. The CDR3 sequence is CASSSMWGRDGYTF. In DNA form, the CDR3 reads TGTGCCAGCAGTTCAATGTGGGGGCGAGATGGCTACACCTTC.

The chain uses TRBV4-1 and TRBJ1-5; no reliable D call. Trimming left V 2 bases short and J 0 bases short, with 14 bases between. The V gene's germline CDR1 is MGHRA and CDR2 YSYEKL. This CDR3 is 17 amino acids long. CDR3 residues: CASSQRVSGNSNQPQHF. The CDR3 DNA is TGCGCCAGCAGCCAAAGGGTATCGGGGAATAGCAATCAGCCCCAGCATTTT.

This clone was found once. The rearrangement links TRBV19 to TRBJ2-7; no clear D. Germline V lookup: CDR1 LNHDA, CDR2 SQIVND (reference sequence). Deletions cut 3 bases from V and 3 bases from J, with 9 bases between. The CDR3 totals 13 residues. CDR3 sequence: CASSIPAGYEQYF. For the CDR3, the DNA is TGTGCCAGTAGTATTCCGGCAGGCTACGAGCAGTACTTC.

The chain recombines TRBV6-5 with TRBJ2-7, with 7 nucleotides matching TRBD1. The CDR3 is 14 residues long. V lost 5 bases to trimming and J lost 4 bases; unmatched junction nucleotides: 8. Per germline, CDR1 MNHEY and CDR2 SVGAGI. The CDR3, as DNA: TGTGCCAGCAGTCCGACAGGGCGAATGTACGAGCAGTACTTC. Amino acid sequence: CASSPTGRMYEQYF.

The V and J genes are TRBV27 and TRBJ2-7; 11 positions match TRBD1. The CDR3 has 15 amino acids. The V gene's germline CDR1 is MNHEY and CDR2 SMNVEV (reference sequence). Trimming removed 4 bases from V and 3 bases from J; junction bases left unmatched: 5. CDR3 in amino acids: CASSWGQGVDYEQYF. The CDR3 DNA sequence: TGTGCCAGCAGTTGGGGACAGGGGGTAGACTACGAGCAGTACTTC.

The chain uses TRBV7-3 and TRBJ2-1; maybe TRBD2 (5 bases). The germline V and J ends were trimmed by 3 bases and 10 bases, with 13 bases remaining between them. This CDR3 spans 13 amino acids. Germline loops: CDR1 SGHTA, CDR2 FQGTGA. The CDR3 loop is CASSLVGGGEQFF. CDR3 sequence (DNA): TGTGCCAGCAGCTTGGTAGGAGGTGGCGAGCAGTTCTTC. The variable domain in full, with the rest retrieved from reference TRBV7-3 and TRBJ2-1, is GAGVSQTPSNKVTEKGKYVELRCDPISGHTALYWYRQSLGQGPEFLIYFQGTGAADDSGLPNDRFFAVRPEGSVSTLKIQRTERGDSAVYLCASSLVGGGEQFFGPGTRLTVL.

The gene calls are TRBV29-1 and TRBJ2-3; a weak D match, TRBD1 (5 bases). CDR3 length equals 11 residues. CDR1 SQVTM and CDR2 ANQGSEA come from the germline V gene. The germline V and J ends were trimmed by 6 bases and 10 bases, with 14 bases remaining between them. CDR3 region: CSVTTAEAQYF. CDR3 nucleotides: TGCAGCGTGACGACAGCTGAAGCGCAGTATTTT.

V usage is TRBV29-1 and J usage is TRBJ1-1; 9 bases map to TRBD1. The CDR3 has 13 residues. J was trimmed by 1 base and V by 7 bases; bases with no gene match: 4. The germline V gene encodes CDR1 SQVTM and CDR2 ANQGSEA. CDR3 amino acids: CSATGGSNTEAFF. CDR3 DNA sequence: TGCAGCGCGACAGGGGGTTCGAACACTGAAGCTTTCTTT.

The gene calls are TRBV6-5 and TRBJ2-7; the match to TRBD2 covers 8 bases. Looked up from germline, CDR1 is MNHEY and CDR2 is SVGAGI. V was pared by 4 bases and J by 0 bases, with 5 bases of the junction left unmatched. CDR3 length equals 15 residues. In DNA, the CDR3 is TGTGCCAGCAGTTTCCTAGCGGGCAGCTCCTACGAGCAGTACTTC. As protein: CASSFLAGSSYEQYF.

The J gene is TRBJ1-2, the V gene TRBV18, with D possibly matching TRBD1 (6 bases). The CDR3 extends over 14 amino acids. Trimming left V 2 bases short and J 4 bases short, with 11 bases between. The germline V gene encodes CDR1 KGHSH and CDR2 LQKENI. CDR3 nucleotide sequence: TGTGCCAGCTCACCAGACAGGATCACCTATGGCTACACCTTC. Protein sequence: CASSPDRITYGYTF.